The present T cell receptor beta chain was sequenced within a study of cytomegalovirus exposure and HLA in healthy donors. Study context: Earlier findings included some 120 million unique TCR beta sequences obtained from around 180 million T cells. As released early, the data held about 85 million unique TCRs from HLA-typed donors.

Study-level points and caveats: A previous analysis found most TCR beta V segments productive roughly 87% or roughly 30% of the time. Later work associated roughly 15,000 TCR beta sequences with HLA alleles at 0.05 false discovery rate.

Germline CDR1 LGHNA, CDR2 YSLEER. The V end was cut by 3 bases, the J end by 0 bases, with 11 bases between. The CDR3 length is 15 residues. The PCR had 60 Vbeta and 13 Jbeta primers. Method: immunoSEQ multiplex PCR; TCRdb's copy keeps in-frame clones and lacks some. The data hold 170,000 or so clones, with 60% to 85% observed a single time. On this clone itself: Its antigen is not identified.

The sample was PBMCs. The chain carries TRBV4-3 and TRBJ1-1; D may be TRBD1 (5 bases). The clonotype was recovered from a woman in her forties or fifties in good health and CMV-seropositive. CDR3 region: CASSHGGTMNTEAFF. The CDR3 DNA reads TGCGCCAGCAGCCACGGGGGGACCATGAACACTGAAGCTTTCTTT.